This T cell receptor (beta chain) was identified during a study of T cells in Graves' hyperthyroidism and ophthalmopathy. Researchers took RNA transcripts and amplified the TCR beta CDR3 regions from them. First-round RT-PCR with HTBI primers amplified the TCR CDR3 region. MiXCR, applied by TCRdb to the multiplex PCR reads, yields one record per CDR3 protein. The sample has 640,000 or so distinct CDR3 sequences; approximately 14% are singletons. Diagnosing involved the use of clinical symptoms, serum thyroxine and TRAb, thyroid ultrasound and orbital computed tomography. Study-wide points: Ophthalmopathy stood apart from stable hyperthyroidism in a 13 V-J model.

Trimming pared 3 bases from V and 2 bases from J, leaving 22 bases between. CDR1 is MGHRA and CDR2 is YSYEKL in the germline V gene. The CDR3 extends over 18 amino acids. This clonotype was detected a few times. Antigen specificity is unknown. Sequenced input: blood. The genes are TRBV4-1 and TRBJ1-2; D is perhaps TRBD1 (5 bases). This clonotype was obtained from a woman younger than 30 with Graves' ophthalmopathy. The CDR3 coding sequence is TGCGCCAGCAGCCACCCTAGGTTTCAGCTGGGGGAGAACTATGGCTACACCTTC. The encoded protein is CASSHPRFQLGENYGYTF.